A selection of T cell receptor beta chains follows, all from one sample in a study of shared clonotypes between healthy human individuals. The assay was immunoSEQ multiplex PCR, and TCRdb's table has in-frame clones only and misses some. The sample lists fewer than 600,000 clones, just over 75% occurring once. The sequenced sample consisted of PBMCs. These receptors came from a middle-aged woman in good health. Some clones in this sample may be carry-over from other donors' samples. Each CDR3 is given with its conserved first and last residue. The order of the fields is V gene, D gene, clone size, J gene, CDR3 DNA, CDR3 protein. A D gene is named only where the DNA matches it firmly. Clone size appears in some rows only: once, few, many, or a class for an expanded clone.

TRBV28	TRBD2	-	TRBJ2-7	TGTGCCAGCAGTTTTAGTCAGAGCGGGAGCGACGAGCAGTACTTC	CASSFSQSGSDEQYF
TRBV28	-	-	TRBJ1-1	TGTGCCAGCACTTCCACCGGGACGGCGAACACTGAAGCTTTCTTT	CASTSTGTANTEAFF
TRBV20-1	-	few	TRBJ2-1	TGCAGTGGGACCAAAGGGGCTGAGCAGTTCTTC	CSGTKGAEQFF
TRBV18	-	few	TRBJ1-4	TGTGCCAGCTCACCAAAGGGACTAACGACTGAAAAACTGTTTTTT	CASSPKGLTTEKLFF
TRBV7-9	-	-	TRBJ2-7	TGTGCCAGCAGCTCCCCTTCCGAGCAGTACTTC	CASSSPSEQYF
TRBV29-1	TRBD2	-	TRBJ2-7	TGCAGCGTTGACAGCGGGGGGCGCTACGAGCAGTACTTC	CSVDSGGRYEQYF
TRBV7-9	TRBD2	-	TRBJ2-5	TGTGCCAGCAGCTCGACGCTAGGACTAGCGGGAGAAGAGACCCAGTACTTC	CASSSTLGLAGEETQYF
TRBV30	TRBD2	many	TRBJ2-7	TGTGCCTGGGGTAGCGGGAGGCCCTACGAGCAGTACTTC	CAWGSGRPYEQYF
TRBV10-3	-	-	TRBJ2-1	TGTGCCATCAGTGTACAACAGGGAGACAATGAGCAGTTCTTC	CAISVQQGDNEQFF
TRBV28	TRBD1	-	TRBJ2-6	TGTGCCAGCAGTTTTCACACCGGGACAGGGACTTTTTCTGGGGCCAACGTCCTGACTTTC	CASSFHTGTGTFSGANVLTF
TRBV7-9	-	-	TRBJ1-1	TGTGCCAGCAGCTTTGACAGAGATACTGAAGCTTTCTTT	CASSFDRDTEAFF
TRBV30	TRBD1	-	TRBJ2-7	TGTGCCTGGACCACAGGGGTGGACTCCTACGAGCAGTACTTC	CAWTTGVDSYEQYF
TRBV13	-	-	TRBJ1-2	TGTGCCAGCAGCTACAGGGATCCGGGCTACACCTTC	CASSYRDPGYTF
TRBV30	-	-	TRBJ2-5	TGTGCCTGGAGTGTAATGTCGCGGACAGAAGAGACCCAGTACTTC	CAWSVMSRTEETQYF
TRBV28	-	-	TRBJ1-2	TGTGCCAGCACCCCAATCTGGGGGACTGACTATGGCTACACCTTC	CASTPIWGTDYGYTF
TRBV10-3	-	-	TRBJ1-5	TGTGCCATCAGTGAGTCTCAATATAGCAATCAGCCCCAGCATTTT	CAISESQYSNQPQHF
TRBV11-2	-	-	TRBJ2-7	TGTGCCAGCAGCTACTCCGGGACCGTAACCTACGAGCAGTACTTC	CASSYSGTVTYEQYF
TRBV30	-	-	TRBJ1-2	TGTGCCTGGAGCCCCACTGGGACCCTGGGGGGCTACACCTTC	CAWSPTGTLGGYTF
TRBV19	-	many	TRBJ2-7	TGTGCCAGTAGTACTTTGCTCACATGGGACGAGCAGTACTTC	CASSTLLTWDEQYF
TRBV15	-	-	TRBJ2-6	TGTGCCACCAGCAGAGGGGATAGATCTGGGGCCAACGTCCTGACTTTC	CATSRGDRSGANVLTF
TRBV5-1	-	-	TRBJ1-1	TGCGCCAGCAGCTTCCGGACAGAGAACACTGAAGCTTTCTTT	CASSFRTENTEAFF
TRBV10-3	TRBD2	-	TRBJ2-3	TGTGCCATCAGTGAGTCGCTTCGCGGGAGAGCATATACGCAGTATTTT	CAISESLRGRAYTQYF
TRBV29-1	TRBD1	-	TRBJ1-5	TGCGGCGTTGATGGGACAGGTCCCCTGCGGCCCCAGCATTTT	CGVDGTGPLRPQHF
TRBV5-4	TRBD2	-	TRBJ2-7	TGTGCCAGCAGGGGGGGGACTAGCGGCGGCGAGCAGTACTTC	CASRGGTSGGEQYF
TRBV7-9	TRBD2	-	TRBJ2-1	TGTGCCAGCAGCTTAGAAGTGACTAGCGGGAGGGTTGAGCAGTTCTTC	CASSLEVTSGRVEQFF
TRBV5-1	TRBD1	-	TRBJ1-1	TGCGCCAGCAGCGAACAGGGGGTTTCCACTGAAGCTTTCTTT	CASSEQGVSTEAFF
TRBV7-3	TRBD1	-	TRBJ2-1	TGTGCCTCCCCAGGGGACACAGGGGATCCCGACAATGAGCAGTTCTTC	CASPGDTGDPDNEQFF
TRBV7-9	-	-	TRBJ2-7	TGTGCCAGCAGCTCCGGACTTCTGCCCTACGAGCAGTACTTC	CASSSGLLPYEQYF
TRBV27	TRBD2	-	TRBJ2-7	TGTGCCAGCAGTCCGGGACTAGCGGCCCGACGCGAGCAGTACTTC	CASSPGLAARREQYF
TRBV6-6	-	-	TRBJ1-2	TGTGCCAGCAGTTATACCCAGGGTACAAACTATGGCTACACCTTC	CASSYTQGTNYGYTF
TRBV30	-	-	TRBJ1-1	TGTGCCTGGAGTAGGAGTAACTCGGCTGAAGCTTTCTTT	CAWSRSNSAEAFF
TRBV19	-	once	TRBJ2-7	TGTGCCAGTAGTCCGGGTGGGGGGGCTAAGCTACGCGAGCAGTACTTC	CASSPGGGAKLREQYF
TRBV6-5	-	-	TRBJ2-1	TGTGCCAGCAGTTATGGACCAAACAATGAGCAGTTCTTC	CASSYGPNNEQFF
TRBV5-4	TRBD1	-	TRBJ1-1	TGTGCCAGCAACTTGGGGACAGGGGTTGGGGACACTGAAGCTTTATTT	CASNLGTGVGDTEALF
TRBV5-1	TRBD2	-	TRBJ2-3	TGCGCCAGCAGCTACATGACTAGCGGCACAGATACGCAGTATTTT	CASSYMTSGTDTQYF
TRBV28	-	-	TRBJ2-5	TGTGCCAGCAGTTTAGAGTTGGTCAGCCTAGAGACCCAGTACTTC	CASSLELVSLETQYF
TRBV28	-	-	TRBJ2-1	TGTGCCAGCAGTTCTGTCCTACTAGATGGGGATGAGCAGTTCTTC	CASSSVLLDGDEQFF
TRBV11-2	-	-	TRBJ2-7	TGTGCCAGCAGCTCGGTGGGGGCGAGCTACGAGCAGTACTTC	CASSSVGASYEQYF
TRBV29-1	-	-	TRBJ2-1	TGCGTGGCGGAACCCTACAATGAGCAGTTCTTC	CVAEPYNEQFF
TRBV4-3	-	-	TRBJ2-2	TGCGCCAGCAGCCAGGCAGCGGTCGGGGAGCTGTTTTTT	CASSQAAVGELFF
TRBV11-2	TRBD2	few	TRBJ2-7	TGTGCCAGCAGCTCAGCAAGGACTAGTCCCTACGAGCAGTACTTC	CASSSARTSPYEQYF
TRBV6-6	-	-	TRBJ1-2	TGTGCCAGCAGTTACTCGAAGATGGGTTGGTATGGCTACACCTTC	CASSYSKMGWYGYTF
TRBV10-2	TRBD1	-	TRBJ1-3	TGCGCCAGCAGTGTAACAGGGGACGGAGACACCATATATTTT	CASSVTGDGDTIYF
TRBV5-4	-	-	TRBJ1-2	TGTGCCAGCAGCTTCGGTCTCAGCCCTACCTTC	CASSFGLSPTF
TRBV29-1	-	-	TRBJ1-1	TGCAGCGTTGTGGTTACGGACACTGAAGCTTTCTTT	CSVVVTDTEAFF
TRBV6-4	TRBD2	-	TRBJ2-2	TGTGCCAGCAGTGTAGCGGGAGGGACCGGGGAGCTGTTTTTT	CASSVAGGTGELFF
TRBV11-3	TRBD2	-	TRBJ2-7	TGTGCCAGCAGCCCACTAGCGGGAGGCCGGGGGGAGCAGTACTTC	CASSPLAGGRGEQYF
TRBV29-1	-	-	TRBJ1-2	TGCAGCGTTGGGGCCAGAACTTTTAACTATGGCTACACCTTC	CSVGARTFNYGYTF
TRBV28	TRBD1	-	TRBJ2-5	TGTGCCAGCAGTTTACTATCAGGGGGCGAGGAGACCCAGTACTTC	CASSLLSGGEETQYF
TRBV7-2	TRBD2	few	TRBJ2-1	TGTGCCAGCAGCTGGCGGGGACTAGGTCGGTACAATGAGCAGTTCTTC	CASSWRGLGRYNEQFF
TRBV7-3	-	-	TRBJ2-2	TGTGCCAGCAGCTCGAGGGTCGCCGGGGAGCTGTTTTTT	CASSSRVAGELFF
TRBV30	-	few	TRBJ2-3	TGTGCCTGGAGTGAGGGCGCAGATACGCAGTATTTT	CAWSEGADTQYF
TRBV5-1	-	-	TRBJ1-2	TGCGCCAGCAGCTTGGAGGGCCAGCCGTATGGCTACACCTTC	CASSLEGQPYGYTF
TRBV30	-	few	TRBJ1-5	TGTGCCTGGGGGGTTGACGGCAATCAGCCCCAGCATTTT	CAWGVDGNQPQHF
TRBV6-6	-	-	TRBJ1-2	TGTGCCAGCAGTTACTCATCTTTCGGCACCAACTATGGCTACACCTTC	CASSYSSFGTNYGYTF
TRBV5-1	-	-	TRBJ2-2	TGCGCCAGCAGCTCAGGGGACGTAAACACCGGGGAGCTGTTTTTT	CASSSGDVNTGELFF
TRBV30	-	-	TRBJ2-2	TGTGCCTGGAGTGGTCCTTTCGGGGAGCTGTTTTTT	CAWSGPFGELFF